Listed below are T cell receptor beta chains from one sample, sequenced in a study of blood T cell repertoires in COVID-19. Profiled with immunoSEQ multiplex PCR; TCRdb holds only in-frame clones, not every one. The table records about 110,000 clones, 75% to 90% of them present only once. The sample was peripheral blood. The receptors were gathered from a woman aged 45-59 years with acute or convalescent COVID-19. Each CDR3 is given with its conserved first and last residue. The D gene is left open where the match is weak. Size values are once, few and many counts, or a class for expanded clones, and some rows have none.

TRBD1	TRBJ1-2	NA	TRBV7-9	CASSFGQEYGYTF	TGTGCCAGCAGCTTCGGACAGGAGTATGGCTACACCTTC
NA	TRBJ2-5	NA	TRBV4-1	CASSQGGKGSKYF	TGCGCCAGCAGCCAAGGAGGGAAGGGCTCCAAGTACTTC
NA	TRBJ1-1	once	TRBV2	CASSFRVYGNTEAFF	TGTGCCAGCAGCTTCAGGGTCTATGGGAACACTGAAGCTTTCTTT
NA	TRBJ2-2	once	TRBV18	CASSPTTDNTGELFF	TGTGCCAGCTCACCAACAACAGACAACACCGGGGAGCTGTTTTTT
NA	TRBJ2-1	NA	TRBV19	CASSEYWGVSSYNEQFF	TGTGCCAGTAGCGAATATTGGGGGGTCAGCTCCTACAATGAGCAGTTCTTC
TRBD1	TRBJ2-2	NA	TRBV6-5	CAIGTENTGELFF	TGTGCCATCGGGACAGAGAACACCGGGGAGCTGTTTTTT
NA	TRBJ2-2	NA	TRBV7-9	CATSDSPTGELFF	TGTGCCACCTCGGACAGCCCAACCGGGGAGCTGTTTTTT
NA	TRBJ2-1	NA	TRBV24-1	CATSDRGRQFF	TGTGCCACCAGTGATAGGGGGAGGCAGTTCTTC
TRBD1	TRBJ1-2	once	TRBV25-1	CASSATGGGYTF	TGTGCCAGCAGTGCAACAGGGGGGGGCTACACCTTC
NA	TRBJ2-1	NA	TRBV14	CASSQGVPRPRDNEQFF	TGTGCCAGCAGCCAAGGGGTCCCGCGCCCTCGGGACAATGAGCAGTTCTTC
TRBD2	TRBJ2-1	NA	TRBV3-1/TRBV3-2	CASTSLAGPPSYNEQFF	TGTGCCAGCACCTCATTAGCGGGCCCACCTTCCTACAATGAGCAGTTCTTC
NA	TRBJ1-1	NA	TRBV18	CASSPRPGQTNTEAFF	TGTGCCAGCTCACCACGACCTGGACAGACCAACACTGAAGCTTTCTTT
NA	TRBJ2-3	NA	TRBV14	CASSQVGGRKDTQYF	TGTGCCAGCAGCCAAGTTGGAGGGCGGAAGGATACGCAGTATTTT
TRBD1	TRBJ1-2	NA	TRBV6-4	CASSDTAGGDGYTF	TGTGCCAGCAGTGACACGGCAGGGGGAGATGGCTACACCTTC
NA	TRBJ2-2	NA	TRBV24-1	CATSDNGGLAGELFF	TGTGCCACCAGTGATAACGGCGGGTTAGCCGGGGAGCTGTTTTTT
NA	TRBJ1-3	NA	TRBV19	CASSRNHRISGNTIYF	TGTGCCAGTAGTCGGAACCACAGGATCTCTGGAAACACCATATATTTT
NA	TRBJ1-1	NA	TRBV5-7	CASSLSIGSCAEAFF	TGTGCCAGCAGCTTGAGTATAGGGAGTTGCGCTGAAGCTTTCTTT
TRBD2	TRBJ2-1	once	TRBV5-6	CASSTTGLGPSDEQFF	TGTGCCAGCAGTACCACGGGACTAGGGCCCTCGGATGAGCAGTTCTTC
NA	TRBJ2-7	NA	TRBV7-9	CASTIGAYEQYF	TGTGCCAGCACCATTGGAGCCTACGAGCAGTACTTC
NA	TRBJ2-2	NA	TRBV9	CASSPGGHTGELFF	TGTGCCAGCAGCCCTGGGGGCCACACCGGGGAGCTGTTTTTT
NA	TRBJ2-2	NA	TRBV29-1	CSVLPPTGTGELFF	TGCAGCGTTTTACCTCCGACCGGGACCGGGGAGCTGTTTTTT
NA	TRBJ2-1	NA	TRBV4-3	CASSRRTGDEQFF	TGCGCCAGCAGCCGACGGACTGGGGATGAGCAGTTCTTC